This TCR beta chain was sequenced for a study of beta chain features in type 1 diabetes. Expressed TCRB transcripts got sequenced, as all isolated RNA was reverse transcribed. Sequencing was performed with immunoSEQ multiplex PCR; in TCRdb, only in-frame clones are kept and a portion is missing. The sample contains fewer than 350,000 clones, 7% to 9% of which appear only once. Naive, central memory, regulatory and stem cell-like memory cells within the CD4+ compartment were sorted using CD45RO/CCR7/CD25/CD127/CD95/CD27. This clone has a handful of counts. CDR3 length: 16 residues. CDR1 and CDR2 (germline): SGHRS, YFSETQ. The ends lost 4 bases at V and 6 bases at J; junction bases unmatched: 15.

This clonotype was sampled from a woman between 18 and 29 years old in good health. This rearrangement joins TRBV5-1 to TRBJ1-1; 7 bases are a match to TRBD1. Source material: central memory CD4+ T cells from blood. CDR3 nucleotide sequence: TGCGCCAGCAGCCAATTGCCGGGACAGCCCGCCGCTGAAGCTTTCTTT. This codes for CASSQLPGQPAAEAFF.